This T cell receptor (beta chain) derives from a study of blood T cell repertoires in COVID-19. Study information: The analysed material was cDNA or gDNA that came from T cells, B-cell-depleted T cells, or PBMCs.

Looked up from germline, CDR1 is LGHNA and CDR2 is YNFKEQ. CDR3 length equals 14 residues. V dropped 3 bases and J dropped 10; count of bases not matched to a gene: 9. Here immunoSEQ multiplex PCR was the method, and the copy in TCRdb shows in-frame clones only, minus some. Of roughly 120,000 clones listed, 86% are singletons. V gene TRBV4-2 combines with J gene TRBJ2-1; 7 bases agree with TRBD2. The sequenced sample was peripheral blood. This clonotype was obtained from a man between 65 and 85 years old who had recovered from COVID-19. In DNA, the CDR3 is TGTGCCAGCAGCCAGAGCGGAGGCGGGGGAGAGCAGTTCTTC. Translation: CASSQSGGGGEQFF.